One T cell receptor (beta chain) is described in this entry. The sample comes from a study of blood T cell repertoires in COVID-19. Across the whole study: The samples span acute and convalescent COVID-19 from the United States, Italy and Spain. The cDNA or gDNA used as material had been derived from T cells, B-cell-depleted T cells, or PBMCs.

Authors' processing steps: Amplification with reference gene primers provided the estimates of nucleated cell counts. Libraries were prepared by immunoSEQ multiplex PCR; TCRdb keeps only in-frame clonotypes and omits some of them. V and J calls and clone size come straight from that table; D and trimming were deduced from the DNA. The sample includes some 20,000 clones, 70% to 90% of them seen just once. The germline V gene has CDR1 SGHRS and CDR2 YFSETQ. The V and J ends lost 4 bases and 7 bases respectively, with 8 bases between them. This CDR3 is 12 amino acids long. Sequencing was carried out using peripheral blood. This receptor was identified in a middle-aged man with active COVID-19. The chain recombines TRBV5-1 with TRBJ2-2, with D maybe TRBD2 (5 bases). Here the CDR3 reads CASSTGFGELFF. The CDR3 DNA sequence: TGCGCCAGCAGCACGGGGTTCGGGGAGCTGTTTTTT.